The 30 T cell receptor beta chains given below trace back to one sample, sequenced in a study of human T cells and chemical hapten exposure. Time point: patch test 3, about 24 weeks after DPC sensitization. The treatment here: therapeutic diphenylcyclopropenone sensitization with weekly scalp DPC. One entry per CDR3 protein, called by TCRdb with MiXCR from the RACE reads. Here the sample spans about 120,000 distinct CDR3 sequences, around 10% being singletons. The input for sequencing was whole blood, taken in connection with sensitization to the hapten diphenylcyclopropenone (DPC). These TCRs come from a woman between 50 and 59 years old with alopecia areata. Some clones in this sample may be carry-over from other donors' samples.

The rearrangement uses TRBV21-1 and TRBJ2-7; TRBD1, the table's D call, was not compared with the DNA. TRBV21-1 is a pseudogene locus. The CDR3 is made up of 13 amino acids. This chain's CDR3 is CASSKRQGHEQYF. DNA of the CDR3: TGTGCCAGCAGCAAAAGACAGGGCCACGAGCAGTACTTC.

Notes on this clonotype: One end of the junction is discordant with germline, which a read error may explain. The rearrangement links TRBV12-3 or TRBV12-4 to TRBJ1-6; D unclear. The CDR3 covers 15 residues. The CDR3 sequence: CASSGEVNKGSPLNF. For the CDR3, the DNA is TGTGCCAGCAGTGGGGAGGTGAACAAAGGGTCACCCCTCAACTTT.

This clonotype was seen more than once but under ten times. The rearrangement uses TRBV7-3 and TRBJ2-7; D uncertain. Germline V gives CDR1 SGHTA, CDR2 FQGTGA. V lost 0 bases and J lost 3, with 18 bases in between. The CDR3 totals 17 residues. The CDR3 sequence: CASSLTPSPFGSYEQYF. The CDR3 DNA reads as TGTGCCAGCAGCTTAACGCCGTCCCCGTTCGGAAGCTACGAGCAGTACTTC. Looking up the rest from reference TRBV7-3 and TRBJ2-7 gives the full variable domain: GAGVSQTPSNKVTEKGKYVELRCDPISGHTALYWYRQSLGQGPEFLIYFQGTGAADDSGLPNDRFFAVRPEGSVSTLKIQRTERGDSAVYLCASSLTPSPFGSYEQYFGPGTRLTVT.

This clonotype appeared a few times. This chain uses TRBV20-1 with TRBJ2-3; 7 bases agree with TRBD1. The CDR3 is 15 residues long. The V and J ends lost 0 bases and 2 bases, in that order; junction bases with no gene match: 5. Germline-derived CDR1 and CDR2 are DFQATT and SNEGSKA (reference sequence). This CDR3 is CSARDLDRLTDTQYF. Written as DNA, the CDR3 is TGCAGTGCTAGAGACTTGGACAGGCTCACAGATACGCAGTATTTT.

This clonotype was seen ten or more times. The CDR3 DNA is TGTGCCAGCAGTTCGGCCGGGCCCTACGAGCAGTACTTC. This translates into CASSSAGPYEQYF. The chain combines TRBV27 with TRBJ2-7; D gene unclear. The V end was cut by 4 bases, the J end by 2 bases, with 9 bases between. CDR1 is MNHEY and CDR2 is SMNVEV in the germline V gene (reference sequence). This CDR3 spans 13 amino acids.

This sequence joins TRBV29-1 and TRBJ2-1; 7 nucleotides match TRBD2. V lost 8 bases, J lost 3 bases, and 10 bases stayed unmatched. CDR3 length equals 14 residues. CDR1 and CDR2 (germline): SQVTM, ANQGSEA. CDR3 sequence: CSTWRAGNYNEQFF. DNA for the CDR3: TGCAGCACCTGGAGAGCGGGGAACTACAATGAGCAGTTCTTC.

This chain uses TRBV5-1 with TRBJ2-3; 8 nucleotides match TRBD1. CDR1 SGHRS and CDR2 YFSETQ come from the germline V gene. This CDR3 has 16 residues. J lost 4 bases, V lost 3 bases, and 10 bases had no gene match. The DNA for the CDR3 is TGCGCCAGCAGCTCTGGACAGGGAGAAAAGGCAGATACGCAGTATTTT. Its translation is CASSSGQGEKADTQYF.

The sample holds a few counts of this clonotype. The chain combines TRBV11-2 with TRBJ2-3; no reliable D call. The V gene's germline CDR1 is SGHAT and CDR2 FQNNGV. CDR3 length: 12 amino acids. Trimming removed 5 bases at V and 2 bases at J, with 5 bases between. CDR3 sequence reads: CASSIITDTQYF. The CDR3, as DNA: TGTGCCAGCAGCATAATCACAGATACGCAGTATTTT. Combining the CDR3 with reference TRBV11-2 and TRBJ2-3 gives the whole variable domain EAGVAQSPRYKIIEKRQSVAFWCNPISGHATLYWYQQILGQGPKLLIQFQNNGVVDDSQLPKDRFSAERLKGVDSTLKIQPAKLEDSAVYLCASSIITDTQYFGPGTRLTVL.

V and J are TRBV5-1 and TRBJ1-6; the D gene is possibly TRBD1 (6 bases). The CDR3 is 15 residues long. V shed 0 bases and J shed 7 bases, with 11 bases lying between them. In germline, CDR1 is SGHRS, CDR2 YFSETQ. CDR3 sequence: CASSLEGVPNSPLHF. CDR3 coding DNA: TGCGCCAGCAGCTTGGAGGGGGTTCCGAATTCACCCCTCCACTTT.

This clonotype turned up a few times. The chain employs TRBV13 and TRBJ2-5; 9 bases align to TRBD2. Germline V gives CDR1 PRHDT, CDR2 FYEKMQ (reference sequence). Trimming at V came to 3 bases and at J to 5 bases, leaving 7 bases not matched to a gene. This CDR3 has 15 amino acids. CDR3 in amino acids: CASSFAGGGRETQYF. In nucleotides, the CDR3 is TGTGCCAGCAGCTTTGCGGGAGGGGGTCGTGAGACCCAGTACTTC. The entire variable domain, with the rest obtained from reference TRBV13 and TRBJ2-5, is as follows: AAGVIQSPRHLIKEKRETATLKCYPIPRHDTVYWYQQGPGQDPQFLISFYEKMQSDKGSIPDRFSAQQFSDYHSELNMSSLELGDSALYFCASSFAGGGRETQYFGPGTRLLVL.

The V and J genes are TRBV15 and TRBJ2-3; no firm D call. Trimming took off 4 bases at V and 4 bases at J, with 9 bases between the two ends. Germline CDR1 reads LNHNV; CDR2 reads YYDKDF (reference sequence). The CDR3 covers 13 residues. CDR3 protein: CATSTPAPDTQYF. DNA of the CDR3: TGTGCCACCAGCACGCCCGCTCCAGATACGCAGTATTTT.

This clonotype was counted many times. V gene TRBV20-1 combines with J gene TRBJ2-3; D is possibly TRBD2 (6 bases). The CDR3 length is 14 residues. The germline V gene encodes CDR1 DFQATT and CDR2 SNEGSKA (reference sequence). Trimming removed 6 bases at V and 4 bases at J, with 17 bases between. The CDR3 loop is CSAVGRDSADTQYF. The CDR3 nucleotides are TGCAGTGCGGTCGGCCGGGACTCGGCAGATACGCAGTATTTT.

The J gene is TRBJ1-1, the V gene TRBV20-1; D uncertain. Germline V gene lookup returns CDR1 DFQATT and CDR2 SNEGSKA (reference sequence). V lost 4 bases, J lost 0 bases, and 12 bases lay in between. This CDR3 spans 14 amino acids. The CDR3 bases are TGCAGTGCTATGGATATAGGGCTGAACACTGAAGCTTTCTTT. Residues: CSAMDIGLNTEAFF.

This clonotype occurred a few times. The DNA for the CDR3 is TGTGCCAGCAGCCGGACTAGCGGGGGGTCCTACGAGCAGTACTTC. Protein product: CASSRTSGGSYEQYF. The genes are TRBV7-2 and TRBJ2-7, with 14 bases matching TRBD2. V trimming: 5 bases; J trimming: 1 base; junction bases outside the gene matches: 1. The CDR3 length is 15 residues. The germline gives CDR1 SGHTA, CDR2 FQGNSA.

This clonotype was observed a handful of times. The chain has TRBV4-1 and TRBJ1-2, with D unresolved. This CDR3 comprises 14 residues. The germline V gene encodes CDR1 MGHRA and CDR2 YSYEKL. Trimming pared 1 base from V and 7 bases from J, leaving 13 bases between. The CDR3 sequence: CASSQVGIGSGYTF. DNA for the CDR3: TGCGCCAGCAGCCAAGTGGGTATAGGGTCTGGCTACACCTTC.

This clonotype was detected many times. The CDR3 nucleotides read TGCAGCGTGGTTGACTGGGGGGGTGGTGAGCAGTTCTTC. It specifies CSVVDWGGGEQFF. The rearrangement joins TRBV29-1 to TRBJ2-1, with TRBD2 matching 7 bases. There are 13 residues in the CDR3. Germline values: CDR1 SQVTM, CDR2 ANQGSEA. V dropped 6 bases and J dropped 9; count of bases not matched to a gene: 11.

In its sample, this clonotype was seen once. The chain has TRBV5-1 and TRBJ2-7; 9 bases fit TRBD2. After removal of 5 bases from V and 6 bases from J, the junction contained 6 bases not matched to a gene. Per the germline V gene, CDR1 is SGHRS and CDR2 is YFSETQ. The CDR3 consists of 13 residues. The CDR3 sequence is CASRTSGGGEQYF. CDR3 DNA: TGCGCCAGCAGGACTAGCGGAGGGGGCGAGCAGTACTTC.

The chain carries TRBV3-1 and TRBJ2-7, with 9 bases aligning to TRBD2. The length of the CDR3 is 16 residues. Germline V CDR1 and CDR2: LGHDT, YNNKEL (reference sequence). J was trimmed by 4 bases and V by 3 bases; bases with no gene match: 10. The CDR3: CASSQLMTSGGYEQYF. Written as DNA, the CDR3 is TGTGCCAGCAGCCAGCTTATGACTAGCGGTGGGTACGAGCAGTACTTC.

The chain's CDR3 is CASSLVAGGDETQYF. For the CDR3, the DNA is TGTGCCAGCAGCTTAGTGGCGGGGGGTGATGAGACCCAGTACTTC. J is TRBJ2-5 and V is TRBV7-2, with 8 nucleotides matching TRBD2. V gave up 1 base and J gave up 5 bases; unmatched junction bases: 6. CDR1 SGHTA and CDR2 FQGNSA come from the germline V gene. The CDR3 runs to 15 residues.

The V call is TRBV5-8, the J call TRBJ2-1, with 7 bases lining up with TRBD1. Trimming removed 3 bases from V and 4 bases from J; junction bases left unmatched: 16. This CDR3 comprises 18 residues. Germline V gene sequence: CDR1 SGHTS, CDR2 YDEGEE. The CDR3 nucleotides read TGTGCCAGCAGCTCGATCGAGTCTAGGGGGCCAGATTACAATGAGCAGTTCTTC. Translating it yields CASSSIESRGPDYNEQFF.

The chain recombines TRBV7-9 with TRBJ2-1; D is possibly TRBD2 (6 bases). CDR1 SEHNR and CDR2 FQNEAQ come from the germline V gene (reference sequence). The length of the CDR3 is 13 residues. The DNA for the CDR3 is TGTGCGGTGCTGGGAGGCCTCTACAATGAGCAGTTCTTC. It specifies CAVLGGLYNEQFF.

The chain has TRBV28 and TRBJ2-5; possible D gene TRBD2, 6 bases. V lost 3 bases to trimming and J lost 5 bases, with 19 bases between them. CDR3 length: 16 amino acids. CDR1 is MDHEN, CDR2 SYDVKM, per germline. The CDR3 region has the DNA TGTGCCAGCAGTTTGGGGCTACTAGCCTGGCTGGAGACCCAGTACTTC. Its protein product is CASSLGLLAWLETQYF.

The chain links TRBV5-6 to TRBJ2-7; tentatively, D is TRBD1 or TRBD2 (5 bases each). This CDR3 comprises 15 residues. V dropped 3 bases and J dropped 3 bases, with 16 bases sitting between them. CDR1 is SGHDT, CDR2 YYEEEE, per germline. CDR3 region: CASSWGPGLNYEQYF. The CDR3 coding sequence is TGTGCCAGCAGCTGGGGACCGGGCCTCAACTACGAGCAGTACTTC.

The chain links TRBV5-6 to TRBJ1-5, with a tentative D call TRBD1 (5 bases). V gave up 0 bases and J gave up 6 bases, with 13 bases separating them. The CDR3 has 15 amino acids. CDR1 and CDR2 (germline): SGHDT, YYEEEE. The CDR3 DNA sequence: TGTGCCAGCAGCTTGGCCGGGGGATACGGTCAGCCCCAGCATTTT. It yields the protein CASSLAGGYGQPQHF.

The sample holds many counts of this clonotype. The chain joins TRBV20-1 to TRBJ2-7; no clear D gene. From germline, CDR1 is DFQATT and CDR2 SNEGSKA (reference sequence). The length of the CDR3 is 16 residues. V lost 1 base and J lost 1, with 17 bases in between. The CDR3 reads CSARVLIDGSSYEQYF. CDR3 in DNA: TGCAGTGCTAGAGTACTTATCGACGGTTCTTCCTACGAGCAGTACTTC.

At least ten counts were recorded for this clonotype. CDR3 coding DNA: TGTGCCAGCAGTTACTCACCCTTTACAGGGGACGGCTACACCTTC. Residues: CASSYSPFTGDGYTF. The gene calls are TRBV6-5 and TRBJ1-2; 7 bases fit TRBD1. The ends lost 0 bases at V and 8 bases at J; junction bases unmatched: 9. Germline CDR1 and CDR2: MNHEY and SVGAGI. The CDR3 has 15 residues.

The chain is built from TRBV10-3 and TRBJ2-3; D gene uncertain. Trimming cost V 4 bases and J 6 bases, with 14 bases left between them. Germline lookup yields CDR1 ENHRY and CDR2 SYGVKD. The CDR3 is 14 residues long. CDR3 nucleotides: TGTGCCATCAGTGCATCTAGTGAGGCGGATACGCAGTATTTT. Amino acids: CAISASSEADTQYF.

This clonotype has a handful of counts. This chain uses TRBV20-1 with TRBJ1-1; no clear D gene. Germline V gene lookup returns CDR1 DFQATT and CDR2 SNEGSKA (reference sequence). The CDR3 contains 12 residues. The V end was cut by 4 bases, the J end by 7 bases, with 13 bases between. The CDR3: CSAIWTKGEAFF. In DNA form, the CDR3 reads TGCAGTGCTATCTGGACTAAAGGTGAAGCTTTCTTT.

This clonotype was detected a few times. The CDR3 region has the DNA TGTGCCAGCCCCCGTCAGGACACCTATAACACTGAAGCTTTCTTT. Amino acid sequence: CASPRQDTYNTEAFF. The chain combines TRBV2 with TRBJ1-1, with a tentative D call TRBD1 (5 bases). Germline CDR1 SNHLY, CDR2 FYNNEI. V lost 8 bases and J 2 bases, leaving 18 bases between the germline ends. The length of the CDR3 is 15 residues.

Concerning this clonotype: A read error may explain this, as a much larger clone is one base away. DNA of the CDR3: TGTGCCAGCAGACCGGGCCAGGGGCTCTCACCCCTCAACTTT. Translation gives CASRPGQGLSPLNF. This sequence joins TRBV12-3 or TRBV12-4 and TRBJ1-6; D is possibly TRBD1 (6 bases). The length of the CDR3 is 14 residues.